This T cell receptor beta chain was found in a study of cytomegalovirus exposure and HLA in healthy donors. Study background: The 500 to 850 first-cohort repertoires and the 95 to 150 validation repertoires shared the same platform, a later analysis reported.

This clone occurred once. Its specificity is not known. At the DNA level, this CDR3 is encoded by other sequences in the same sample as well. Measured with immunoSEQ multiplex PCR; TCRdb has only the in-frame clones, and not every one. The table has some 340,000 clones, around 87% seen once. Whole-study findings and limits: The finding came from a later analysis; first-cohort TCR clusters tended to co-occur in the roughly 120 validation repertoires. The authors listed 150 to 200 TCR beta chains as cytomegalovirus-associated. Most TCRs appeared rarely, but some public TCRs recurred in many donors.

The germline CDR1 and CDR2 sequences are MDHEN and SYDVKM. There are 15 residues in the CDR3. The V and J ends lost 2 bases and 2 bases respectively, with 13 bases between them. V usage is TRBV28 and J usage is TRBJ2-7; TRBD1 is a possible D gene (7 bases). Sequenced: PBMCs. This clonotype was sampled from a woman in her 30s in good health and CMV-seropositive. The CDR3 coding sequence is TGTGCCAGCAGTTTACTGGCAGGGGGGCCCTACGAGCAGTACTTC. It specifies CASSLLAGGPYEQYF.